The 4 T cell receptor beta chains reported below all come from one sample, sequenced in a study of T-cell memory formation after mild COVID-19 (dated by TCRdb to the early 2020s). Library preparation used 5' RACE. Sequencing used an Illumina NovaSeq 6000. The public sequencing data were trimmed at Q25 with fastp and processed into clonotypes with MiXCR by TCRdb, which kept only in-frame beta chains. CDR3 protein sequences are deduplicated, and each keeps its most common genes and DNA. This sample has roughly 150,000 distinct CDR3 sequences in its table, and 13% to 15% of those were observed once. Around 14% of the sample is held by the ten biggest clonotypes. The source material was PBMCs or a T cell subset sorted from them (not recorded which). Receptors originate from an adult woman who had mild COVID-19 (a few samples of this study predate the infection). The sample titles of this study are shuffled in the database, so cell type and time point are left out; the donor was told from shared clones.

This chain connects TRBV5-6 to TRBJ1-5; D is ambiguous. The CDR3 is made up of 14 amino acids. V lost 1 base to trimming and J lost 7 bases, with 12 bases between them. CDR1 is SGHDT and CDR2 is YYEEEE in the germline V gene. DNA of the CDR3: TGTGCCAGCAGCTTGCAGGCGGAATGGCAGCCCCAGCATTTT. This sequence encodes CASSLQAEWQPQHF.

This clonotype was seen a few times. The chain combines TRBV27 with TRBJ2-5, with D possibly TRBD2 on 5 matching bases. The germline V gene has CDR1 MNHEY and CDR2 SMNVEV (reference sequence). V was pared by 6 bases and J by 5 bases, with 13 bases between. The CDR3 is 13 residues long. CDR3 residues: CASSRSTGETQYF. CDR3 nucleotide sequence: TGTGCCAGCAGCCGCTCCACGGGGGAGACCCAGTACTTC.

There are a few counts of this clonotype. V gene TRBV19 combines with J gene TRBJ1-1; 10 nucleotides match TRBD1. Germline trimming cut 3 bases from V and 11 bases from J; bases unmatched to any gene: 12. In germline, CDR1 is LNHDA, CDR2 SQIVND (reference sequence). The CDR3 sequence is 15 residues long. The CDR3 sequence: CASSIEDRGDELAFF. The CDR3 DNA reads as TGTGCCAGTAGTATTGAGGACAGGGGGGATGAGTTGGCTTTCTTT.

V gene TRBV29-1 combines with J gene TRBJ1-2; 9 nucleotides agree with TRBD1. J was trimmed by 4 bases and V by 6 bases; bases with no gene match: 12. Germline CDR1 SQVTM, CDR2 ANQGSEA. The CDR3 extends over 15 amino acids. The CDR3: CSVAGQGSISYGYTF. CDR3 DNA sequence: TGCAGCGTGGCCGGACAGGGGTCGATATCCTATGGCTACACCTTC.